This T cell receptor beta chain appears in the sequencing data of a study of blood T cell repertoires in COVID-19 (dated by TCRdb to 2018 to 2021). Broadly, across the study: The collaborator samples originated in the United States, Italy and Spain and spanned the acute and convalescent phases of COVID-19. The prospective study material was composed of cDNA or gDNA derived from T cells, B-cell-depleted T cells, or PBMCs. Samples came from the ongoing ImmuneRACE study (first 160 participants) plus 1,254 subjects from 6 global collaborators. HLA class I and class II types, where available, came from metadata supplied by the sample provider rather than from assay-based typing. A freely available public database, intended as a resource for researchers studying the immune response to SARS-CoV-2, is where the repertoires were released. The dataset comprised deeply sampled blood TCRbeta repertoires from subjects exposed to, actively infected with, or recovered from COVID-19. Sample metadata almost always included a de-identified subject ID, COVID-19 status, age in years and sex. Results and caveats for the whole study, not just this receptor: The quantity of clinical and demographic metadata differed by source and by participant and was supplied without curation.

In regard to this clone: Its antigen specificity is not known. No clone much larger than this one lies a single base away; base qualities are absent.

TCRbeta CDR3 regions were amplified from genomic DNA using the immunoSEQ Assay, a bias-controlled multiplex PCR. Per the authors' processing: Within the assay, amplification of reference gene primers was used to estimate how many nucleated cells each sample contained. To quantify the absolute abundance of each unique TCRbeta CDR3 rearrangement, sequence reads were collapsed and filtered. Productive Simpson clonality was computed per sample as the square root of Simpson's diversity index over productive rearrangements. TCRdb mirrors the immuneACCESS table, restricted to in-frame sequences. Some clones are absent from its copies; in checked studies, under half trace to an unresolved V gene, and the reason for the others is unknown. That table supplies the V and J calls and clone size; D and trimming were determined from the DNA. Present in this sample are about 150,000 clones, about four fifths of which were seen just once. The top ten clonotypes cover approximately 10% of the sample.

The collaborating institutions used their own protocols to collect whole blood in K2EDTA tubes. For TCRbeta analysis, collaborators shipped samples as frozen whole blood, isolated PBMCs, or DNA extracted from either of those sample types. Looking up the germline V gene (reference sequence) yields CDR1 LGHDT and CDR2 YNNKEL. For this chain, trimming is 4 bases at the V end and 5 bases at the J end, and the number of junction bases without a gene match is 4. The CDR3, cysteine through phenylalanine, is 15 amino acids long. The read is trimmed to its CDR3 DNA, 45 bases read in frame from base 1. The TCR sequence derives from a man in his 70s with active or convalescent COVID-19. Sequencing was done on a sample of peripheral blood. The sequence is built from TRBV3-1 (or the pseudogene TRBV3-2) and TRBJ2-2; 10 bases in the junction line up with TRBD1. The base sequence is TGTGCCAGCAGCCTACGGGACAGGGGAACCGGGGAGCTGTTTTTT. The resulting protein is CASSLRDRGTGELFF.